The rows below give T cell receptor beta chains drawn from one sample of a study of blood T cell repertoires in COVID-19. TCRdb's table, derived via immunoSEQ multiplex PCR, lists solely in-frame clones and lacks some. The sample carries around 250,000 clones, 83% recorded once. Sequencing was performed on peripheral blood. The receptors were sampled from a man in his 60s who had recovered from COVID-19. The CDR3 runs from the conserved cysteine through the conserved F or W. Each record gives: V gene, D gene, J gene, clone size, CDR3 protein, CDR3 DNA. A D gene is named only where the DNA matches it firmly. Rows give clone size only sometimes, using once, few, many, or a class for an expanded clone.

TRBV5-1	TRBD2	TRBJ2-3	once	CASSFYPGLGTDTQYF	TGCGCCAGCAGTTTTTACCCGGGACTAGGTACGGATACGCAGTATTTT
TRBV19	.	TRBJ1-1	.	CASSAGGRVTEAFF	TGTGCCAGTAGTGCCGGGGGGCGCGTTACTGAAGCTTTCTTT
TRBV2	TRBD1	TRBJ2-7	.	CASSTRGQATYEQYF	TGTGCCAGCAGTACCCGAGGACAGGCGACCTACGAGCAGTACTTC
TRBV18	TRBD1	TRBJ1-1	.	CASSPPGGHRTEAFF	TGTGCCAGCTCACCACCAGGGGGCCATCGCACTGAAGCTTTCTTT
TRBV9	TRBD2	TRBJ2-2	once	CASSRQAGGATGELFF	TGTGCCAGCAGCCGCCAAGCGGGGGGGGCCACCGGGGAGCTGTTTTTT
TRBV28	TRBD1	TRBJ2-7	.	CASRTGGGGRGHEQYF	TGTGCCAGCAGAACAGGGGGCGGAGGAAGGGGCCACGAGCAGTACTTC
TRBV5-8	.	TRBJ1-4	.	CASSLAKGASNEKLFF	TGTGCCAGCAGCTTGGCCAAAGGGGCTTCGAATGAAAAACTGTTTTTT
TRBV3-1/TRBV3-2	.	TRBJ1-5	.	CASSQDLRGAQPQHF	TGTGCCAGCAGCCAAGATCTACGCGGAGCTCAGCCCCAGCATTTT
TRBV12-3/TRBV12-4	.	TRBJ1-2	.	CASSPVLSGGYTF	TGTGCCAGCAGTCCGGTGTTAAGTGGTGGCTACACCTTC
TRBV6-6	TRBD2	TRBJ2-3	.	CASQATSGGGTDTQYF	TGTGCCAGCCAAGCCACTAGCGGGGGCGGTACAGATACGCAGTATTTT
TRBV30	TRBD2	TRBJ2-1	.	CAWSRDTSGRAHEQFF	TGTGCCTGGTCGAGGGACACTAGCGGGAGGGCCCATGAGCAGTTCTTC
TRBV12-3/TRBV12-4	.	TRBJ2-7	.	CASGRWVSYEQYF	TGTGCCAGCGGGCGCTGGGTCTCCTACGAGCAGTACTTC
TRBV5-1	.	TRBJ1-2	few	CASRGVASNGYTF	TGCGCCAGCAGAGGAGTGGCATCGAATGGCTACACCTTC
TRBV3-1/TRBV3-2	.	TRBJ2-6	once	CASSPHPGSGANVLTF	TGTGCCAGCAGCCCCCATCCGGGATCTGGGGCCAACGTCCTGACTTTC
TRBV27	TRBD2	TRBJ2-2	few	CASSALAGGYTGELFF	TGTGCCAGCAGTGCCCTAGCGGGAGGCTACACCGGGGAGCTGTTTTTT
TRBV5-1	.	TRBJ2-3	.	CASSKNSLSTDTQYF	TGCGCCAGCAGCAAGAACTCACTGAGCACAGATACGCAGTATTTT
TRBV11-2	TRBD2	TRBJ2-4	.	CASSERRGGLVKNIQYF	TGTGCCAGCAGCGAACGGCGGGGGGGCTTGGTCAAAAACATTCAGTACTTC
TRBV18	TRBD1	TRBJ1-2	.	CASSLGQGNYGYTF	TGTGCCAGCTCACTAGGACAGGGGAACTATGGCTACACCTTC
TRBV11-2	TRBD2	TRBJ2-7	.	CASSVGLAGVSYEQYF	TGTGCCAGCAGCGTCGGACTAGCGGGAGTCTCCTACGAGCAGTACTTC
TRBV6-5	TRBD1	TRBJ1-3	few	CASSNPGTGGNTIYF	TGTGCCAGCAGTAACCCCGGGACAGGGGGAAACACCATATATTTT
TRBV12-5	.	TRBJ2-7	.	CASLRSGNYEQYF	TGTGCTAGTCTCCGGTCAGGGAACTACGAGCAGTACTTC
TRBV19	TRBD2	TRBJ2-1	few	CASSIPSGVGNEQFF	TGTGCCAGTAGTATTCCTAGCGGAGTGGGCAATGAGCAGTTCTTC
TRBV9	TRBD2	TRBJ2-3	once	CASSVGGTDTQYF	TGTGCCAGCAGCGTCGGGGGGACAGATACGCAGTATTTT
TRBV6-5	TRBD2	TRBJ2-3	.	CASRTGTSWYF	TGTGCCAGCAGAACCGGGACTAGTTGGTATTTT
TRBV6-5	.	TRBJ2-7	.	CASSYSSLHRAEQYF	TGTGCCAGCAGTTACTCCTCCCTTCACAGGGCCGAGCAGTACTTC
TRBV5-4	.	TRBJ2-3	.	CASSRDWLLTDTQYF	TGTGCCAGCAGCCGAGACTGGCTGCTCACAGATACGCAGTATTTT
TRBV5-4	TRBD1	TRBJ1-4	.	CASSFMGQGIEKLFF	TGTGCCAGCAGCTTTATGGGACAGGGAATTGAAAAACTGTTTTTT
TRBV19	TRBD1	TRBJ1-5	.	CASSITGGNNQPQHF	TGTGCCAGTAGTATAACAGGGGGAAACAATCAGCCCCAGCATTTT